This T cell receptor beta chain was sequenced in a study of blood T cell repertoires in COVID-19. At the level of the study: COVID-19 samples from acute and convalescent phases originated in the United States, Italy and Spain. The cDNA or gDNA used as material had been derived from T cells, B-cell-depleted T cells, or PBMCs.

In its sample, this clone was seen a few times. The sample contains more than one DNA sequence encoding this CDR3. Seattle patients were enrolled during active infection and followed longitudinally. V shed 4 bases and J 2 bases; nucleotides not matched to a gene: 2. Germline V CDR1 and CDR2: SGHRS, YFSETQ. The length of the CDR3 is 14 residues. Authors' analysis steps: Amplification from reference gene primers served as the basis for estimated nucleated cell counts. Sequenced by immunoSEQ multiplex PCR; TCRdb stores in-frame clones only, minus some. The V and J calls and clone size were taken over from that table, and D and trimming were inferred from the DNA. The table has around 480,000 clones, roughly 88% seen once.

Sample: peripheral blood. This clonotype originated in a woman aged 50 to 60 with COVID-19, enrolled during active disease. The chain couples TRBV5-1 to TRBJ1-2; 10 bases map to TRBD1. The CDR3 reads CASSLGQGNYGYTF. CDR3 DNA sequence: TGCGCCAGCAGCCTGGGACAGGGGAACTATGGCTACACCTTC.